The 10 T cell receptor beta chains given below trace back to one sample, sequenced in a study of somatic mutations in cytotoxic T cells in rheumatoid arthritis. Measured with immunoSEQ multiplex PCR; TCRdb has only the in-frame clones, and not every one. This sample has 4,000 to 5,000 clones; 79% occur once, and the top ten carry about 7.7%. Input material: CD8+ T cells sorted from blood. These receptors were collected from an adult with rheumatoid arthritis.

The rearrangement links TRBV27 to TRBJ1-6; 7 bases are a match to TRBD1. Germline CDR1 is MNHEY and CDR2 is SMNVEV (reference sequence). V lost 5 bases, J lost 9 bases, and 10 bases stayed unmatched. The CDR3 spans 15 residues. DNA of the CDR3: TGTGCCAGCAGTATCCGACAGGGAGCTACTTCACCCCTCCACTTT. As protein: CASSIRQGATSPLHF.

Turning to this clone: Additional DNA sequences in this sample encode the identical CDR3. The chain is built from TRBV7-2 and TRBJ2-7; perhaps TRBD1 as D (5 bases). This CDR3 has 15 residues. Trimming took off 2 bases at V and 1 base at J, with 12 bases between the two ends. CDR1 and CDR2 from the germline V gene are SGHTA and FQGNSA. The CDR3, as DNA: TGTGCCAGCAGCTTAACCGACAGTGATTCCTACGAGCAGTACTTC. Protein sequence: CASSLTDSDSYEQYF.

The chain uses TRBV5-1 and TRBJ2-7; D is unresolved. Germline V lookup: CDR1 SGHRS, CDR2 YFSETQ. This CDR3 spans 14 amino acids. V dropped 2 bases and J dropped 2 bases, with 11 bases sitting between them. The CDR3 DNA follows: TGCGCCAGCAGCTTCCTGGGTTCTACCTACGAGCAGTACTTC. Encoded protein: CASSFLGSTYEQYF.

The chain employs TRBV2 and TRBJ2-2, with TRBD1 matching over 7 bases. V was clipped by 0 bases and J by 6 bases; unmatched bases: 13. The germline gives CDR1 SNHLY, CDR2 FYNNEI. The CDR3 runs to 18 residues. The CDR3 here is CASSEALPGQMGSGELFF. In DNA, the CDR3 is TGTGCCAGCAGTGAAGCCTTGCCGGGACAGATGGGTTCCGGGGAGCTGTTTTTT. Together with reference TRBV2 and TRBJ2-2, the CDR3 gives the full variable domain: EPEVTQTPSHQVTQMGQEVILRCVPISNHLYFYWYRQILGQKVEFLVSFYNNEISEKSEIFDDQFSVERPDGSNFTLKIRSTKLEDSAMYFCASSEALPGQMGSGELFFGEGSRLTVL.

The chain is built from TRBV28 and TRBJ2-7; D might be TRBD2 (6 bases). CDR3 length: 14 residues. V dropped 8 bases and J dropped 3 bases, with 17 bases sitting between them. The germline CDR1 and CDR2 sequences are MDHEN and SYDVKM. In DNA form, the CDR3 reads TGTGCCAGCGGAGGGCCCCGAAGGGGCTACGAGCAGTACTTC. This codes for CASGGPRRGYEQYF.

The chain has TRBV10-1 and TRBJ2-7, with D uncertain. Trimming took 0 bases from V and 5 from J, leaving 8 bases between them. The CDR3 is 13 amino acids. The germline V gene has CDR1 WNHNN and CDR2 SYGVQD (reference sequence). This CDR3 is CASSESHGNEQYF. As DNA, the CDR3 is TGCGCCAGCAGTGAGTCGCACGGAAACGAGCAGTACTTC.

The chain carries TRBV5-6 and TRBJ1-1, with 11 nucleotides matching TRBD1. CDR1 and CDR2 (germline): SGHDT, YYEEEE. Losses at the gene ends were 4 bases for V and 2 bases for J; bases not matched to a gene: 13. The CDR3 is 18 residues long. Here the CDR3 reads CASSPGGQGVVGNTEAFF. In DNA, the CDR3 is TGTGCCAGCAGCCCGGGGGGACAGGGGGTTGTTGGAAACACTGAAGCTTTCTTT.

The genes are TRBV9 and TRBJ1-2; D perhaps matches TRBD1 (6 bases). V was clipped by 4 bases and J by 4 bases, with 17 bases between them. The CDR3 contains 15 residues. Germline CDR1 and CDR2: SGDLS and YYNGEE. The CDR3 loop reads CASSPEGGIGYGYTF. The CDR3 DNA follows: TGTGCCAGCAGCCCCGAGGGGGGGATAGGCTATGGCTACACCTTC.

This chain connects TRBV4-1 to TRBJ1-1; no definite D call. The CDR3 covers 15 residues. Germline CDR1 reads MGHRA; CDR2 reads YSYEKL. Trimming removed 2 bases from V and 5 bases from J, with 15 bases in between. CDR3: CASSQLARVLTEAFF. The CDR3 DNA reads as TGCGCCAGCAGCCAATTGGCTAGGGTTCTTACTGAAGCTTTCTTT.

In its sample, this clone ranks as large (0.1 to 1%). The rearrangement uses TRBV18 and TRBJ1-2; 12 nucleotides agree with TRBD1. V shed 8 bases, J shed 8 bases, and the junction held 9 bases outside the gene matches. Germline loops: CDR1 KGHSH, CDR2 LQKENI. The CDR3 runs 14 residues. CDR3 nucleotide sequence: TGTGCCAGCCCAGGGACAGGGGGCGAAGTAGGCTACACCTTC. It translates to CASPGTGGEVGYTF.